What follows is one T cell receptor beta chain and its context. The antigen is undetermined. This entry comes from a study of brain T cells in children with intractable seizures. The time point denotes: blood from clinic visit 5 months post-surgery; TSC patient then seizure free. Sequencing was limited to surgery cases with top T cell transcript signatures in brain tissue. With 6 bases removed from V and 0 bases from J, the gap between germline ends came to 12 bases. CDR3 size: 15 residues. Germline V gene lookup returns CDR1 SNHLY and CDR2 FYNNEI. Regarding the study as a whole: HCMV serostatus was not known, and viral specificity came from CDR3 similarity only.

The table came from immunoSEQ multiplex PCR; TCRdb's copy has only in-frame clones and leaves some out. The data contain 340,000 or so clones, 85% to 95% of them singletons. This chain connects TRBV2 to TRBJ1-3; no reliable D call. Sequences were derived from peripheral blood, sampled about 5 months after surgery. This TCR came from a boy younger than two with tuberous sclerosis and intractable seizures. CDR3 coding DNA: TGTGCCAGCAGGAAGACGATTCTCTCTGGAAACACCATATATTTT. It is translated as CASRKTILSGNTIYF.